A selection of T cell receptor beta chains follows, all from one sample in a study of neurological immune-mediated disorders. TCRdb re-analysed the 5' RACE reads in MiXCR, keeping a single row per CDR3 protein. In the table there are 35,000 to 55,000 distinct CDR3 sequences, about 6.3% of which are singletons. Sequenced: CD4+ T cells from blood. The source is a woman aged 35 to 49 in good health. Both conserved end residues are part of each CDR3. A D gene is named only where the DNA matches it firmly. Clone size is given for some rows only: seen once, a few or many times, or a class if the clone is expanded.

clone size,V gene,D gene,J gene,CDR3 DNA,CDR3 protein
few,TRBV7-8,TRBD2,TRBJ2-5,TGTGCCAGCAGCTTGTCGACTAGCGCGGAGACCCAGTACTTC,CASSLSTSAETQYF
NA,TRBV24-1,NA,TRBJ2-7,TGTGCCACCAGTGAACGTGAGGGACACCCATACGAGCAGTACTTC,CATSEREGHPYEQYF
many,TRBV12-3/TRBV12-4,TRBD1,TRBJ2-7,TGTGCCAGCAGCGACAGGGGGGGGTTTACCGAGCAGTACTTC,CASSDRGGFTEQYF
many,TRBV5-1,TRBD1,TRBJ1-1,TGCGCCAGCAGCTTGGATACTGACAGGGTTAACACTGAAGCTTTCTTT,CASSLDTDRVNTEAFF
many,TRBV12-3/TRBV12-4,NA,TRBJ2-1,TGTGCCAGCAACGCGTTCGTAGCGGCTTTCTCCTACAATGAGCAGTTCTTC,CASNAFVAAFSYNEQFF
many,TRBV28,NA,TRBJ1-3,TGTGCCAGCAGTTCCCACGGGCAGGGTGGGAGAAACACCATATATTTT,CASSSHGQGGRNTIYF
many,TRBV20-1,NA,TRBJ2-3,TGCAGTGCTAATTTCGCCGCGTGGCCCGGAACAGATACGCAGTATTTT,CSANFAAWPGTDTQYF
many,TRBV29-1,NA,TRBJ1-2,TGCAGCGTTCAGAGACAAACACAAGGGCTGGATCTTTACCTCTATGGCTACACCTTC,CSVQRQTQGLDLYLYGYTF
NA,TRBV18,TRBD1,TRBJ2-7,TGTGCCAGCTCACGAGACAGGGGGTCGGCCTACGAGCAGTACTTC,CASSRDRGSAYEQYF
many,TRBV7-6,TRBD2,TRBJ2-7,TGTGCCAGCAGCTTCCGAGCAGATAGCGGGAGCTCCTACGAGCAGTACTTC,CASSFRADSGSSYEQYF
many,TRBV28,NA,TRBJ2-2,TGTGCCAGCAGTTTGCGGGATCGGGGCGGGGAGCTGTTTTTT,CASSLRDRGGELFF
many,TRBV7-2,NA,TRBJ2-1,TGTGCCAGCAGCGCGGACACCTCCTACAATGAGCAGTTCTTC,CASSADTSYNEQFF
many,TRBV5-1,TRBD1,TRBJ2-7,TGCGCCAGCAGCTTACTCGGGACAGCCTACTACGAGCAGTACTTC,CASSLLGTAYYEQYF
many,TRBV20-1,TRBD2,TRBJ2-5,TGCAGTGCTAGCTCGGGAGGGGAGACCCAGTACTTC,CSASSGGETQYF
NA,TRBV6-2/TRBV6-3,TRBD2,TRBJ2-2,TGTGCCAGCAGTCAAACTAGCGGGAGGACCGGGGAGCTGTTTTTT,CASSQTSGRTGELFF
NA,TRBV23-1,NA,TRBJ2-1,TGCGCCAGCAGTCAATTCGTGACGGAAGCCCTTCCCTTACGTTATCATGAGCAGTTCTTC,CASSQFVTEALPLRYHEQFF
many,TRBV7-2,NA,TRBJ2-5,TGTGCCAGCAGCTTAGACTTCTCAAAAGAGACCCAGTACTTC,CASSLDFSKETQYF
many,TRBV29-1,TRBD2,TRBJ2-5,TGCAGCGTTGGGAGCGGGAGAGAGACCCAGTACTTC,CSVGSGRETQYF
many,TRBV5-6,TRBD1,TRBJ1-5,TGTGCCAGCAGCTGGACAGGGGAAGTCTCGAATCAGCCCCAGCATTTT,CASSWTGEVSNQPQHF
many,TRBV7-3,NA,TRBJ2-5,TGTGCCAGCAGCCAGACTAGAAGCGGTCGGGAGACCCAGTACTTC,CASSQTRSGRETQYF
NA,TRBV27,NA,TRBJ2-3,TGTGCCAACAGTTTAATAAACGGGCGCCGCACAGATACGCAGTATTTT,CANSLINGRRTDTQYF
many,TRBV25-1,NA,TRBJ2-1,TGTGCCAGCAGTGAATGGGACACTATGCCGTTCTTC,CASSEWDTMPFF
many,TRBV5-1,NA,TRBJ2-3,TGCGCCAGCAAAAGGGACACAGATACGCAGTATTTT,CASKRDTDTQYF
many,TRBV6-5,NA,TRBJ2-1,TGTGCCAGCAGCCTGGGCCGTAGGAGCAATGAGCAGTTCTTC,CASSLGRRSNEQFF
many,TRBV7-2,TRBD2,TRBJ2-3,TGTGCCAGCAGCTTGGGACTAGCGGGAACCCTTGCTTCGGATACGCAGTATTTT,CASSLGLAGTLASDTQYF
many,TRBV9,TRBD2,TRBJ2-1,TGTGCCAGCAGCGTAGCCCCCGGGCTAGCGGGAGGCCGGTCCTACAATGAGCAGTTCTTC,CASSVAPGLAGGRSYNEQFF
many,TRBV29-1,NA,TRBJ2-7,TGCAGCTCCGGGGAAAATACCTACGAGCAGTACTTC,CSSGENTYEQYF
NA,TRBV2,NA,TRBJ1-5,TGTGCCAGCAGTCAGGGTCCTAAGGGCAATCAGCCCCAGCATTTT,CASSQGPKGNQPQHF
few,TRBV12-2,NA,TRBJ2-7,TGTGCAAGTCCTGGCCGGGACGAGCAGTACTTC,CASPGRDEQYF
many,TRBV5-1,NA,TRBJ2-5,TGCGCCAGCAGCTTATCCGCCGTCCAGGGTGCAGCGGAGACCCAGTACTTC,CASSLSAVQGAAETQYF
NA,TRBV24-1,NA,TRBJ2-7,TGTGCCACCAGTGATTTAGGACCGACAGGCCCCCAGTACTTC,CATSDLGPTGPQYF
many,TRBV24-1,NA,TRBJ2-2,TGTGCCACCAGTGCCACCACCGACTTCACCGGGGAGCTGTTTTTT,CATSATTDFTGELFF
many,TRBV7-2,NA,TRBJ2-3,TGTGCCAGCAGCTTAGTTCTTAACACAGATACGCAGTATTTT,CASSLVLNTDTQYF
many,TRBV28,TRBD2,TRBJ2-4,TGTGCCAGCAGTTTATCCCCACTAGCGGGAGGGCCCAGATCAGGGGCCAAAAACATTCAGTACTTC,CASSLSPLAGGPRSGAKNIQYF
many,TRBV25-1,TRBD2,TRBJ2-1,TGTGCCAGCAGTGATCAGAGCGGGAGGCATTCCCTAATAAGCGACAATGAGCAGTTCTTC,CASSDQSGRHSLISDNEQFF
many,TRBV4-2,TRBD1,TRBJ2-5,TGTGCCAGCAGCCAAGGCGGGACGGGACAGGTCTCGACCCAGTACTTC,CASSQGGTGQVSTQYF
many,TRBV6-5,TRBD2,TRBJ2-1,TGTGCCAGCAGTTACTCCGGGACTAGCGGGAGGTGGAATGAGCAGTTCTTC,CASSYSGTSGRWNEQFF
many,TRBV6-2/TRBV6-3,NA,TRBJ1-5,TGTGCCAGCAGTCCGACCGGCCGAGGTAGCAATCAGCCCCAGCATTTT,CASSPTGRGSNQPQHF
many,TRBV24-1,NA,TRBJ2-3,TGTGCCACCAGTGAGGAGACACACACAGATACGCAGTATTTT,CATSEETHTDTQYF
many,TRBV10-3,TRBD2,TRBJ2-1,TGTGCCATCAGTGAGCAACTAGCGGGAGGGAACAATGAGCAGTTCTTC,CAISEQLAGGNNEQFF
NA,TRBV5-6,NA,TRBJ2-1,TGTGCCAGTAGCACGGGCCGGGCGGGGATGGAGACCCAGTTCTTC,CASSTGRAGMETQFF
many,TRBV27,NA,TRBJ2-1,TGTGCCAGCAGGCCGCTGGGAGCCGGTGAGCAGTTCTTC,CASRPLGAGEQFF
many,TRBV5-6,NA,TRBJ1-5,TGTGCCAGCAGCACCCTCGGGACGGGCTCCAATCAGCCCCAGCATTTT,CASSTLGTGSNQPQHF
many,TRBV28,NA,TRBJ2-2,TGTGCCAGCAGTTTAAAGTTGGTGGTGGGAGGGAACACCGGGGAGCTGTTTTTT,CASSLKLVVGGNTGELFF
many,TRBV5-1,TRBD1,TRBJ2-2,TGCGCCAGCAGACGTACAGGGGGGAGCACCGGGGAGCTGTTTTTT,CASRRTGGSTGELFF
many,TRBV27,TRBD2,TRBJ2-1,TGTGCCAGCAGTTCACCGACTAGCGGGAGCTCCTACAATGAGCAGTTCTTC,CASSSPTSGSSYNEQFF
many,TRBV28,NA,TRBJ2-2,TGTGCCAGCAGTTTAATTTCGGGTGACGGGGAGCTGTTTTTT,CASSLISGDGELFF
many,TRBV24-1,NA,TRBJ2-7,TGTGCCACCTCCCGGCCGGGGTTCTACGAGCAGTACTTC,CATSRPGFYEQYF
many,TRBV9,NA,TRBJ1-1,TGTGCCAGCAGCCCTAGACAGAACACTGAAGCTTTCTTT,CASSPRQNTEAFF
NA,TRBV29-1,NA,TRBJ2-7,TGCAGCGTTAACGATGGGGTCTACGAGCAGTACTTC,CSVNDGVYEQYF
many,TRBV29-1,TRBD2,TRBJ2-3,TGCAGCGTTGTTACTAGCGGGTTACCTAGCACAGATACGCAGTATTTT,CSVVTSGLPSTDTQYF
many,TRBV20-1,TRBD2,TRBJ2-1,TGCAGTGCCGAAAATCAGCGGGAGGCCCCAAATGAGCAGTTCTTC,CSAENQREAPNEQFF
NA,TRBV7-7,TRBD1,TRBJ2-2,TGTGCCAGCAGGCAACCCGGGACAGGGGGCACCGGGGAGCTGTTTTTT,CASRQPGTGGTGELFF
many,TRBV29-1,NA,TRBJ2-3,TGCAGCGGGACACTCCCCGGGGATACGCAGTATTTT,CSGTLPGDTQYF